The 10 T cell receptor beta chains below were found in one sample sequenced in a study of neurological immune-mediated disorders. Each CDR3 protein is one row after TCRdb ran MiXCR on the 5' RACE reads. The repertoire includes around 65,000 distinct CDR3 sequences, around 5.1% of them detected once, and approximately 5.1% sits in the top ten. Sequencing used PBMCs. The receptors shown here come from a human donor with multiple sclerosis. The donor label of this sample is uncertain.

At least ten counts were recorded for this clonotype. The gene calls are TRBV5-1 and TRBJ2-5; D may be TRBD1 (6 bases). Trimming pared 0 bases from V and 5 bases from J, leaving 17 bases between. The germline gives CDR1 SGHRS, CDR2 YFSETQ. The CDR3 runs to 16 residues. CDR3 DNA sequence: TGCGCCAGCAGCTTGGCCCCGGGACACCCGAGGGAGACCCAGTACTTC. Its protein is CASSLAPGHPRETQYF. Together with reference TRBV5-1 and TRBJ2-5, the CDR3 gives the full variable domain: KAGVTQTPRYLIKTRGQQVTLSCSPISGHRSVSWYQQTPGQGLQFLFEYFSETQRNKGNFPGRFSGRQFSNSRSEMNVSTLELGDSALYLCASSLAPGHPRETQYFGPGTRLLVL.

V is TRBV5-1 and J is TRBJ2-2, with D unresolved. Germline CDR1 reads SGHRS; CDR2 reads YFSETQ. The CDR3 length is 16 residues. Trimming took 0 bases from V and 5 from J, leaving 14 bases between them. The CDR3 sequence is CASSLGDTARTGELFF. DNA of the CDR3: TGCGCCAGCAGCTTGGGAGACACGGCTAGGACCGGGGAGCTGTTTTTT. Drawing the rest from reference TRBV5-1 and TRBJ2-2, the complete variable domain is KAGVTQTPRYLIKTRGQQVTLSCSPISGHRSVSWYQQTPGQGLQFLFEYFSETQRNKGNFPGRFSGRQFSNSRSEMNVSTLELGDSALYLCASSLGDTARTGELFFGEGSRLTVL.

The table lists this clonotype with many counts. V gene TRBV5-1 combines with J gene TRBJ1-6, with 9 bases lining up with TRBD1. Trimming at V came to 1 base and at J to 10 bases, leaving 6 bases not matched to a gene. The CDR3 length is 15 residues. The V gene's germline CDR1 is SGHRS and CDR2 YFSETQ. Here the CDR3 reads CASSLSGTGRSPLHF. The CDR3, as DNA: TGCGCCAGCAGCTTGAGTGGGACAGGGAGATCACCCCTCCACTTT.

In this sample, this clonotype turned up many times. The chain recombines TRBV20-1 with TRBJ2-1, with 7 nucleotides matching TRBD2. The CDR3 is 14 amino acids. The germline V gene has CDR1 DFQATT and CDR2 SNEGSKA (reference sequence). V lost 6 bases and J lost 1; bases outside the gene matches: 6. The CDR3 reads CSATRGRSYNEQFF. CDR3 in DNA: TGCAGTGCGACGCGGGGGAGGTCCTACAATGAGCAGTTCTTC.

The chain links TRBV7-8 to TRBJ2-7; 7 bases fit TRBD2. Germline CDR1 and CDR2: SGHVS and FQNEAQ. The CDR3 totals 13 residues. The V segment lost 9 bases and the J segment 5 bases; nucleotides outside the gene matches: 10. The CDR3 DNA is TGTGCCAGTTTGGAAGCGGGGCTCCACGAGCAGTACTTC. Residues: CASLEAGLHEQYF.

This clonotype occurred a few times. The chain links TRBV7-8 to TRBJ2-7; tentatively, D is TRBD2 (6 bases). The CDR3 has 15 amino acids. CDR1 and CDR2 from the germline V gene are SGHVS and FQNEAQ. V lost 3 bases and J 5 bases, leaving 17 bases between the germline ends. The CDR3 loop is CASSFGPGGNNEQYF. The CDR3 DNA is TGTGCCAGCAGCTTTGGCCCAGGAGGGAACAACGAGCAGTACTTC. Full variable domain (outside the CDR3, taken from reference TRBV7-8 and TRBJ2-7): GAGVSQSPRYKVAKRGQDVALRCDPISGHVSLFWYQQALGQGPEFLTYFQNEAQLDKSGLPSDRFFAERPEGSVSTLKIQRTQQEDSAVYLCASSFGPGGNNEQYFGPGTRLTVT.

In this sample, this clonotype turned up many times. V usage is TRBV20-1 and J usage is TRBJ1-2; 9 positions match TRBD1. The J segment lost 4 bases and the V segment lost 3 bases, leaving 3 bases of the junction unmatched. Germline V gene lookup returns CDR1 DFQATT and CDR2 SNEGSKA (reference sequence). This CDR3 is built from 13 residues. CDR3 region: CSARDRGSYGYTF. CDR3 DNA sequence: TGCAGTGCTAGGGACAGGGGATCCTATGGCTACACCTTC.

The CDR3, as DNA: TGCGCCAGCAGCGCCGACAGGGTTTGGAACACTGAAGCTTTCTTT. It yields the protein CASSADRVWNTEAFF. This rearrangement joins TRBV5-1 to TRBJ1-1; TRBD1 matches 7 bases. V was clipped by 4 bases and J by 1 base; unmatched bases: 7. The CDR3 runs 15 residues. Germline V lookup: CDR1 SGHRS, CDR2 YFSETQ.

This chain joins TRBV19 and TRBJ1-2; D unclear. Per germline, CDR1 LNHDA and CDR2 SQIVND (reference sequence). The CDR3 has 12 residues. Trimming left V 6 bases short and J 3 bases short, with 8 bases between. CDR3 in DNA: TGTGCCAGTAGGAAGAGTTACTATGGCTACACCTTC. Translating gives CASRKSYYGYTF.

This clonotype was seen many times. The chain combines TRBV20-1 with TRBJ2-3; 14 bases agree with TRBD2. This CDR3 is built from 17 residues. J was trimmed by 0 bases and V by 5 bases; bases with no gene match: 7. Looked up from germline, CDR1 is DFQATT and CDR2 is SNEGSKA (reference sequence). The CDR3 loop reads CSAPGTSGGRSTDTQYF. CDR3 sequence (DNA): TGCAGTGCTCCCGGGACTAGCGGGGGCCGAAGCACAGATACGCAGTATTTT.